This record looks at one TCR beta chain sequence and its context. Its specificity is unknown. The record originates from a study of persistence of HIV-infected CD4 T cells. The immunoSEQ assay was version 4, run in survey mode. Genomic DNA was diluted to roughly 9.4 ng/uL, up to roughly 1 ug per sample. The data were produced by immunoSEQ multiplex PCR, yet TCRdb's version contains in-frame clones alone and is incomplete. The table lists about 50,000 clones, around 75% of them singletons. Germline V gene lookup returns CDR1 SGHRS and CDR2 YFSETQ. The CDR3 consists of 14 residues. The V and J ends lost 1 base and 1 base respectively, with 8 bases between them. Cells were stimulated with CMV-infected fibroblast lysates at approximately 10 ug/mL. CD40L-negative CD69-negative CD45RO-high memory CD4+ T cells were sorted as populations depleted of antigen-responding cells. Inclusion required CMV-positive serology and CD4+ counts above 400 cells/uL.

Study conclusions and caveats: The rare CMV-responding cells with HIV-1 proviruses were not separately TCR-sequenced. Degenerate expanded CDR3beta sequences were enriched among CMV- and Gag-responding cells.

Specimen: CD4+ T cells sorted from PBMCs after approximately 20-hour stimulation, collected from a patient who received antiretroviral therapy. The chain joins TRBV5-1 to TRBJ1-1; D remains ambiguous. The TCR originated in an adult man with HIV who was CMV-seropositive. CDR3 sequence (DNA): TGCGCCAGCAGCTTGTATGGTAAGAACACTGAAGCTTTCTTT. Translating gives CASSLYGKNTEAFF.